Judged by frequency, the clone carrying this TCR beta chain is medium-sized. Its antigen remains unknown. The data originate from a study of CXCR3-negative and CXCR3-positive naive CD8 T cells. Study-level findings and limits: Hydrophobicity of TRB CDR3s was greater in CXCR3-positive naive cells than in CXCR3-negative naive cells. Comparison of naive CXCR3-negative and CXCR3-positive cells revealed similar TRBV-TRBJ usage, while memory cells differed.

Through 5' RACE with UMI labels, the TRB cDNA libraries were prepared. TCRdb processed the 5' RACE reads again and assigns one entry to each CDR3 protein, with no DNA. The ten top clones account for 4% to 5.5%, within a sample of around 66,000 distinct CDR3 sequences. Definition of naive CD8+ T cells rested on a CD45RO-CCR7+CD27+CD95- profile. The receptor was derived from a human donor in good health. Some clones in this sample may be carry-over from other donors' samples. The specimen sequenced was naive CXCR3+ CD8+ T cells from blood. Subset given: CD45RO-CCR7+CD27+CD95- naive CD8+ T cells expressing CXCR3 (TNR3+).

CDR3 amino acids: CASSQDPSSYNEQFF. The rearrangement uses TRBV4-3 and TRBJ2-1. The CDR3 spans 15 residues. The germline CDR1 and CDR2 sequences are LGHNA and YSLEER.